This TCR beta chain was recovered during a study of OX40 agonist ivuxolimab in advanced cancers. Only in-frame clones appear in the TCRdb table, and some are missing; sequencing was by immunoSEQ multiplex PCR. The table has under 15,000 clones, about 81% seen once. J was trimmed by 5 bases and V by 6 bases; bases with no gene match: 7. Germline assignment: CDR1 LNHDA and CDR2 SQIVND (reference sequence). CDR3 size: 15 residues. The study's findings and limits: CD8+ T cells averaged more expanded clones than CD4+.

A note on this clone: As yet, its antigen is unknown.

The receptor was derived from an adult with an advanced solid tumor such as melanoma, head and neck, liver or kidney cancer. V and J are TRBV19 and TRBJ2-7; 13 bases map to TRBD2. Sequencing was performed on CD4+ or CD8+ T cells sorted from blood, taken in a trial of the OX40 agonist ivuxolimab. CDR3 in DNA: TGTGCCAGTAGCGCCGGGACTAGCGGGAAGGACGAGCAGTACTTC. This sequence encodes CASSAGTSGKDEQYF.